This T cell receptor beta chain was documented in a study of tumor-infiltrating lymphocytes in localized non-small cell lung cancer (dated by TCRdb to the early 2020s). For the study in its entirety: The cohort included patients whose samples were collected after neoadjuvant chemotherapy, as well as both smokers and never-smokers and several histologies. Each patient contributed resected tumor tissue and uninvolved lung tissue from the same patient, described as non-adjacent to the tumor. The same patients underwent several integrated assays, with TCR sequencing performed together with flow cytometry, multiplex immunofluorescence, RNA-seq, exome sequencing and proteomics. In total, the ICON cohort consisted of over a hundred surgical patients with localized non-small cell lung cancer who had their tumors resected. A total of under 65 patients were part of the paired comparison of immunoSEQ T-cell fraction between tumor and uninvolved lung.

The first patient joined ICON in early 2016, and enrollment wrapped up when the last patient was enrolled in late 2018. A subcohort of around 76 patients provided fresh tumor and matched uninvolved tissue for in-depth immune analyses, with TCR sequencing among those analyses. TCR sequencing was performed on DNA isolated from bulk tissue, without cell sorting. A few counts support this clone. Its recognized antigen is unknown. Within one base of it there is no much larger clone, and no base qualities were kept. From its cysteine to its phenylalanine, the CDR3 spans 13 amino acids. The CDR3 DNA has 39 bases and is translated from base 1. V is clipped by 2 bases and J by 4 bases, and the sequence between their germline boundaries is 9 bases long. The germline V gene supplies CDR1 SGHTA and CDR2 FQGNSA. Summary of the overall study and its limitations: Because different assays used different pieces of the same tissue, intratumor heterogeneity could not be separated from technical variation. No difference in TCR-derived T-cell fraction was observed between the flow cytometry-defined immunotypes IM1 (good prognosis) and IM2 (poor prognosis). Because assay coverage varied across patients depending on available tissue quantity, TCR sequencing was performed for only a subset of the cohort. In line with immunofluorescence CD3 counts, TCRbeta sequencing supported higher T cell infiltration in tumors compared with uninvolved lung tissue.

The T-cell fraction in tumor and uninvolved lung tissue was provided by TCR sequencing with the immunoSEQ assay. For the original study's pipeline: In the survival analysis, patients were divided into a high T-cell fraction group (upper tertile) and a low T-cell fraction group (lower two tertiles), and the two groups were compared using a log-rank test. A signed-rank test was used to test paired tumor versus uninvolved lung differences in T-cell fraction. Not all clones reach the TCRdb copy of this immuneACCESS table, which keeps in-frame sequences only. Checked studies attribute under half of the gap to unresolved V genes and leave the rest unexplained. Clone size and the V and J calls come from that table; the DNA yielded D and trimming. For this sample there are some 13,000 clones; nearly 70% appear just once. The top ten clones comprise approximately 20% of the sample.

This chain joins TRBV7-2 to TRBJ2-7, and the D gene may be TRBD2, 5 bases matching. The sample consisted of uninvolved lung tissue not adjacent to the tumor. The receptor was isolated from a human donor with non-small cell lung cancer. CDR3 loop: CASSLFSEYEQYF. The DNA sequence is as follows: TGTGCCAGCAGCTTATTTAGCGAGTACGAGCAGTACTTC.